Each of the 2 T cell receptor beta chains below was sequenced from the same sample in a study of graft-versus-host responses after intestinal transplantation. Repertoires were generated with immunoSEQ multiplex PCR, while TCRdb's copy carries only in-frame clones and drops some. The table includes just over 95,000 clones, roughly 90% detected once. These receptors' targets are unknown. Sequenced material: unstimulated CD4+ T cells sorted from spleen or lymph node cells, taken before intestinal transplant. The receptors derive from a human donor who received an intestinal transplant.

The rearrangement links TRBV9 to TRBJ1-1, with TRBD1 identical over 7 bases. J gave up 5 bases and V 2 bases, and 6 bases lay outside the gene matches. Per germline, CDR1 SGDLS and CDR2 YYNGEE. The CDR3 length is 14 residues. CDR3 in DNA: TGTGCCAGCAGCGTCCAGGGGGGAGAGACTGAAGCTTTCTTT. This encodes CASSVQGGETEAFF.

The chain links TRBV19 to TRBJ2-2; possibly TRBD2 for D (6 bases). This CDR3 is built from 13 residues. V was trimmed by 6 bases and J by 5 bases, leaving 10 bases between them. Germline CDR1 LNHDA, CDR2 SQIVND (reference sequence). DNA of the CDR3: TGTGCCAGTAGACTCGGGGGTACCGGGGAGCTGTTTTTT. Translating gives CASRLGGTGELFF. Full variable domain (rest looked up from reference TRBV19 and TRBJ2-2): DGGITQSPKYLFRKEGQNVTLSCEQNLNHDAMYWYRQDPGQGLRLIYYSQIVNDFQKGDIAEGYSVSREKKESFPLTVTSAQKNPTAFYLCASRLGGTGELFFGEGSRLTVL.